The clone carrying this T cell receptor beta chain occurred a few times. Its target is unknown. CDR1 and CDR2 from the germline V gene are MNHEY and SVGEGT. This CDR3 is built from 15 residues. Trimming cost V 6 bases and J 3 bases; bases outside gene matches: 9. The sample belongs to a study of blood T cells in healthy people across ages. General study findings and limits: Estimates drawn from one million T cells were deemed to understate diversity. Age advanced and TCR beta diversity per million T cells fell, roughly linearly.

A second PCR of 7 to 11 cycles used a sample-barcoded 5' primer and a J-beta primer mix. TCRdb passed the 5' RACE reads through MiXCR, listing each CDR3 protein once. The sample contains over 600,000 distinct CDR3 sequences, approximately 40% of which appear only once. The chain combines TRBV6-2 or TRBV6-3 with TRBJ2-7, with 9 bases fitting TRBD1. The sequencing sample was made of blood. This TCR was sampled from an elderly man in good health. The CDR3 region has the DNA TGTGCCAGCAGCACTCCGGGACAGGGTCACTACGAGCAGTACTTC. Translating gives CASSTPGQGHYEQYF.